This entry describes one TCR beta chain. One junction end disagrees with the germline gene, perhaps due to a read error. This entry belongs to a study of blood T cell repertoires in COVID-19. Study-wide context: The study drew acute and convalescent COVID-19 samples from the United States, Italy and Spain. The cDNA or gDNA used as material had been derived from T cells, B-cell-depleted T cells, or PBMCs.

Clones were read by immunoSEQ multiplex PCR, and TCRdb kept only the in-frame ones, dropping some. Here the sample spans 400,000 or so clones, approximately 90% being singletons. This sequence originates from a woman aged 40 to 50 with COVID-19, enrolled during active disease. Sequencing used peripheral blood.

The CDR3 nucleotides read TGCGCCAGCAGCGATCCCCTAGCGGGAGGGGCCAGTCGAGTCTTC. Translating gives CASSDPLAGGASRVF. V gene TRBV4-3 combines with J gene TRBJ2-1; 12 nucleotides line up with TRBD2. This CDR3 has 15 amino acids. Looked up from germline, CDR1 is LGHNA and CDR2 is YSLEER.